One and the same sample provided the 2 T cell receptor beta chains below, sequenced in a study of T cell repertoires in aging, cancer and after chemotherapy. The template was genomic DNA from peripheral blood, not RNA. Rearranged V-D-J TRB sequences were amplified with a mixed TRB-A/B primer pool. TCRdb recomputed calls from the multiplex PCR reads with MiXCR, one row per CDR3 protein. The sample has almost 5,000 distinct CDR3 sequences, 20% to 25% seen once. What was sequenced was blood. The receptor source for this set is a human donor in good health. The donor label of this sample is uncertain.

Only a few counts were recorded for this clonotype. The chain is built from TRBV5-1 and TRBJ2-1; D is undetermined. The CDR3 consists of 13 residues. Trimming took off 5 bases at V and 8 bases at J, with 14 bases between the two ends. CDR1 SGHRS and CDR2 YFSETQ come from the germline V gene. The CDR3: CASRTPRVDEQFF. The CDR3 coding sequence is TGCGCCAGCAGGACCCCCCGAGTGGATGAGCAGTTCTTC.

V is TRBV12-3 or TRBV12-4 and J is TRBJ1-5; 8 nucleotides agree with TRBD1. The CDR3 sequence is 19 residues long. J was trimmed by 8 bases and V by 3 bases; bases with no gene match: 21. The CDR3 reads CASSLSRRGPEAAAKPQHF. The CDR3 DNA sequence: TGTGCCAGCAGTTTGAGTCGCAGGGGGCCCGAGGCGGCCGCCAAGCCCCAGCATTTT.